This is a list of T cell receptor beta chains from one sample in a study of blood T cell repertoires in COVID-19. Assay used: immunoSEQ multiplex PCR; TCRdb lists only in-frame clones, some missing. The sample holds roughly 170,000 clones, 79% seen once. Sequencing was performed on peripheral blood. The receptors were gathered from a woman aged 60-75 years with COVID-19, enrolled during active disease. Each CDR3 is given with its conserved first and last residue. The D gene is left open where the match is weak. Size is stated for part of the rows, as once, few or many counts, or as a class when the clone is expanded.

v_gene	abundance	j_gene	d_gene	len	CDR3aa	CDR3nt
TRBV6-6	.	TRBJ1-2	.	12	CAKAPREDGYTF	TGTGCCAAAGCACCGAGGGAGGATGGCTACACCTTC
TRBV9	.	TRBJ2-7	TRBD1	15	CASSPLGRGHDEQYF	TGTGCCAGCAGCCCTCTAGGCAGGGGGCACGACGAGCAGTACTTC
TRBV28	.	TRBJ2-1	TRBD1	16	CASTRRRDSSYNEQFF	TGTGCCAGCACCCGACGACGGGACAGCTCCTACAATGAGCAGTTCTTC
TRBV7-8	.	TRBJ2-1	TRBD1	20	CASSSPSPPFPDRGVNEQFF	TGTGCCAGCAGCTCCCCCTCACCGCCCTTTCCGGACAGGGGCGTCAATGAGCAGTTCTTC
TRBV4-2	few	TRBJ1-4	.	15	CASSQTPTGNEKLFF	TGTGCCAGCAGCCAGACCCCGACTGGTAATGAAAAACTGTTTTTT
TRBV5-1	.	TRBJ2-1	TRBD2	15	CASSLELASGRPQFF	TGCGCCAGCAGCTTGGAACTGGCTAGCGGGAGGCCTCAGTTCTTC
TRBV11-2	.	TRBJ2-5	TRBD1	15	CASSFPTGLQETQYF	TGTGCCAGCAGCTTCCCGACAGGGCTCCAAGAGACCCAGTACTTC
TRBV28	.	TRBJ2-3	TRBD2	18	CASSLLATSGSISDTQYF	TGTGCCAGCAGTTTATTGGCTACTAGCGGGAGTATCTCAGATACGCAGTATTTT
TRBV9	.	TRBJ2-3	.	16	CASSDRGTPSTDTQYF	TGTGCCAGCAGCGACCGGGGAACCCCTAGCACAGATACGCAGTATTTT
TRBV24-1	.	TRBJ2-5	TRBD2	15	CATSHPSGEVETQYF	TGTGCCACCAGCCACCCTAGCGGTGAAGTGGAGACCCAGTACTTC
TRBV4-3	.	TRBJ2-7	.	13	CASSRDYLYEQYF	TGCGCCAGCAGCCGCGACTACCTCTACGAGCAGTACTTC
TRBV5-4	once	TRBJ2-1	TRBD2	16	CASSGELAGGYNEQFF	TGTGCCAGCAGCGGTGAACTAGCGGGGGGATACAATGAGCAGTTCTTC
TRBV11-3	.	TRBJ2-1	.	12	CASSLDNNEQFF	TGTGCCAGCAGCTTGGACAACAATGAGCAGTTCTTC
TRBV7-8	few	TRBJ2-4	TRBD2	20	CASSLERVAGERLAKNIQYF	TGTGCCAGCAGCTTAGAGAGGGTAGCGGGGGAAAGGCTAGCCAAAAACATTCAGTACTTC
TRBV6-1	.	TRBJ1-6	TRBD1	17	CASSEWGTGDSNSPLHF	TGTGCCAGCAGTGAATGGGGGACAGGGGATAGTAATTCACCCCTCCACTTT
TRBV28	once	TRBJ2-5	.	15	CASSPPLGGQETQYF	TGTGCCAGCAGTCCCCCCTTAGGGGGCCAAGAGACCCAGTACTTC
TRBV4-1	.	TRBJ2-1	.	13	CASSHPSGDEQFF	TGCGCCAGCAGCCACCCCTCCGGGGATGAGCAGTTCTTC
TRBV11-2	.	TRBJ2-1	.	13	CASSLDRRNEQFF	TGTGCCAGCAGCTTAGATCGTCGCAATGAGCAGTTCTTC
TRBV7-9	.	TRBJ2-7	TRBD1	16	CASSLAGGTGGREQYF	TGTGCCAGCAGCTTAGCGGGTGGGACAGGGGGCCGCGAGCAGTACTTC
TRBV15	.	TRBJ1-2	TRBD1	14	CATSVRGDSRGYTF	TGTGCCACCAGCGTAAGGGGGGACAGTAGGGGCTACACCTTC
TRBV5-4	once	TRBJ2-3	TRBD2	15	CASSVGLAGADTQYF	TGTGCCAGCAGCGTCGGACTAGCGGGGGCAGATACGCAGTATTTT
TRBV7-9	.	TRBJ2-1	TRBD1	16	CASSDHRGRTYNEQFF	TGTGCCAGCAGCGATCACAGGGGGCGTACTTACAATGAGCAGTTCTTC